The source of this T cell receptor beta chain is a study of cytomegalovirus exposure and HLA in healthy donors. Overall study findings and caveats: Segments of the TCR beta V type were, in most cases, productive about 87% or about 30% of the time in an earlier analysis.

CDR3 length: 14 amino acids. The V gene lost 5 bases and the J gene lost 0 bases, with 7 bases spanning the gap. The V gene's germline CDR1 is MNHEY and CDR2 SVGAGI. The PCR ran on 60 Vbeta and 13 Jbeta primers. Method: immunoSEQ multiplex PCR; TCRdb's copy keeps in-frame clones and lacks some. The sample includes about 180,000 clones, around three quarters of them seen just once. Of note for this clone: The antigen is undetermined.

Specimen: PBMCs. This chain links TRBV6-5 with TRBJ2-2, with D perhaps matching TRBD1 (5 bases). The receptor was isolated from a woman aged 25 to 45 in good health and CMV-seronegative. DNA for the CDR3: TGTGCCAGCAGTACCAGGGCGAACACCGGGGAGCTGTTTTTT. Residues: CASSTRANTGELFF.